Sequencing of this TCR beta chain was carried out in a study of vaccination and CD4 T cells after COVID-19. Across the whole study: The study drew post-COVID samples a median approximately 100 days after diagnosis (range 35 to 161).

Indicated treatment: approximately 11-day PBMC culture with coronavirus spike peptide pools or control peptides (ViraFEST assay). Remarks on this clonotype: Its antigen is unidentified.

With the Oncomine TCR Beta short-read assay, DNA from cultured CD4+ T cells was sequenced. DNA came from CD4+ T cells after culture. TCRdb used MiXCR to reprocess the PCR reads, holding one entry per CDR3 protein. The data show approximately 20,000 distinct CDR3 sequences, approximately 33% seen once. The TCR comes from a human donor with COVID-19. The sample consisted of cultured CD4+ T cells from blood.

The CDR3 region has the DNA TGTGCCAGCAGGCAAGGGATCCCTAATGAAAAACTGTTTTTT. Amino acids: CASRQGIPNEKLFF. This chain links TRBV6-1 with TRBJ1-4; D gene uncertain. The V and J ends lost 6 bases and 3 bases respectively, with 11 bases between them. Germline V gives CDR1 MNHNS, CDR2 SASEGT. The CDR3 is 14 amino acids.